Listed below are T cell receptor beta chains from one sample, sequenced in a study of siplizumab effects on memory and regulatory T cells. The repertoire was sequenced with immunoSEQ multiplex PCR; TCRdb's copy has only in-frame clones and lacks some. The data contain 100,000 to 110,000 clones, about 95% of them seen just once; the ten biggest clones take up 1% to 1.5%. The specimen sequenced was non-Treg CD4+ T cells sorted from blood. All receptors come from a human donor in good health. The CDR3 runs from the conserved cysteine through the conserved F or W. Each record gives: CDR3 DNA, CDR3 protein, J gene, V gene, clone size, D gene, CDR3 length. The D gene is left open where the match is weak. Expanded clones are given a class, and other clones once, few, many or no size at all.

TGCAGCGGGGGAGGGGAAACCTACCAAGAGACCCAGTACTTC | CSGGGETYQETQYF | TRBJ2-5 | TRBV29-1 | NA | TRBD2 | 14
TGCGCCAGCAGCCCGACAGGGGGCTCCTACGAGCAGTACTTC | CASSPTGGSYEQYF | TRBJ2-7 | TRBV5-1 | NA | TRBD1 | 14
TGTGCCAGCAGTTACCTCTACGAGCAGTACTTC | CASSYLYEQYF | TRBJ2-7 | TRBV6-1 | NA | NA | 11
TGTGCCAGGCCTCGCGGGACAGGTTTCATGAACACTGAAGCTTTCTTT | CARPRGTGFMNTEAFF | TRBJ1-1 | TRBV6-6 | NA | TRBD1 | 16
TGCGCCAGCAGCCCGCTTCAAGACAGGGAACGGAATACGCAGTATTTT | CASSPLQDRERNTQYF | TRBJ2-3 | TRBV5-1 | NA | TRBD1 | 16
TGCGCCAGCAGCTTGGTGACTAGCGGGCCTTACAATGAGCAGTTCTTC | CASSLVTSGPYNEQFF | TRBJ2-1 | TRBV5-1 | NA | TRBD2 | 16
TGTGCCAGCGGTAGAGCGGGAGGAGACACCGGGGAGCTGTTTTTT | CASGRAGGDTGELFF | TRBJ2-2 | TRBV28 | NA | TRBD2 | 15
TGTGCCAGCAGCCTGACATCCTTCTCTGGAAACACCATATATTTT | CASSLTSFSGNTIYF | TRBJ1-3 | TRBV6-1 | NA | NA | 15
TGTGCCAGTAGTATAGGCCTCCCCCTTCCGGGGGCCATGAAGAACGAGCAGTACTTC | CASSIGLPLPGAMKNEQYF | TRBJ2-7 | TRBV19 | NA | NA | 19
TGTGCCAGCAGTTCGGCCGGGGAGCTGTTTTTT | CASSSAGELFF | TRBJ2-2 | TRBV6-5 | NA | NA | 11
TGCGCCAGCAGTGAGTCATCGGGGGTAGGTGAAAAACTGTTTTTT | CASSESSGVGEKLFF | TRBJ1-4 | TRBV10-2 | NA | NA | 15
TGTGCCAGCAGTTACTCGTGGACTGGGGACTACGAGCAGTACTTC | CASSYSWTGDYEQYF | TRBJ2-7 | TRBV6-6 | NA | NA | 15
TGTGCCTACCACGGGGACGGGGGGGTGGAGTACTTC | CAYHGDGGVEYF | TRBJ2-7 | TRBV27 | NA | TRBD2 | 12
TGTGCCAGTTTGATCACAGATACGCAGTATTTT | CASLITDTQYF | TRBJ2-3 | TRBV19 | NA | NA | 11
TGCGCCAGCAGCCCCACCGGGACAGGGGAAGAAAAACTGTTTTTT | CASSPTGTGEEKLFF | TRBJ1-4 | TRBV5-1 | NA | TRBD1 | 15
TGTGCCAGCAGCTTCGGGTCTCGACTAGTAGACACCGGGGAGCTGTTTTTT | CASSFGSRLVDTGELFF | TRBJ2-2 | TRBV11-2 | NA | NA | 17
TGTGCCACCAGCAGACTAGCGGGGGACACAGATACGCAGTATTTT | CATSRLAGDTDTQYF | TRBJ2-3 | TRBV15 | NA | TRBD2 | 15
TGTGCCATCAGTAATAGACTAGCGGATGTAGGGGACAATGAGCAGTTCTTC | CAISNRLADVGDNEQFF | TRBJ2-1 | TRBV10-3 | NA | TRBD2 | 17
TGTGCCAGCAGCTTCCAGTCGAACACCGGGGAGCTGTTTTTT | CASSFQSNTGELFF | TRBJ2-2 | TRBV7-3 | NA | NA | 14
TGCAGCGTTGCAGGGGAGAGTGGAAACACCATATATTTT | CSVAGESGNTIYF | TRBJ1-3 | TRBV29-1 | NA | NA | 13
TGTGCCAGCAGCTTAAGGGACACCCCGTCGCCGCAGTACTTC | CASSLRDTPSPQYF | TRBJ2-7 | TRBV7-9 | NA | NA | 14
TGCGCCAGCAGCCCGGATCCGGGACAGCAAGAGACCCAGTACTTC | CASSPDPGQQETQYF | TRBJ2-5 | TRBV5-1 | NA | TRBD1 | 15
TGCGCCAGCAGTGCCGTCGTAGCGGGAGGTCTTACAGGCGCAGATACGCAGTATTTT | CASSAVVAGGLTGADTQYF | TRBJ2-3 | TRBV10-1 | NA | TRBD2 | 19
TGTGCCAGCAGCTCCAAGACTAGCGGGAGTTTAGAGACCCAGTACTTC | CASSSKTSGSLETQYF | TRBJ2-5 | TRBV7-9 | NA | TRBD2 | 16
TGCAGCGTGGACACAGGGAGCAATCAGCCCCAGCATTTT | CSVDTGSNQPQHF | TRBJ1-5 | TRBV29-1 | NA | NA | 13
TGTGCCAGCAGCGTAGAACCACGAAACCTAATGAACACTGAAGCTTTCTTT | CASSVEPRNLMNTEAFF | TRBJ1-1 | TRBV9 | once | NA | 17
TGTGCCAGCAGAGAGACGGGACAGAACACAGATACGCAGTATTTT | CASRETGQNTDTQYF | TRBJ2-3 | TRBV5-6 | NA | TRBD1 | 15
TGTGCCAGCAGCTTAGCTAGAAGCTCCCCTGAAGCTTTCTTT | CASSLARSSPEAFF | TRBJ1-1 | TRBV7-9 | NA | NA | 14
TGTGCCAGCAGGACCGGGGGAAAAGAGACCCAGTACTTC | CASRTGGKETQYF | TRBJ2-5 | TRBV6-6 | once | NA | 13
TGTGCCAGCAGCAAAGTCGACAAGACAATGAACACCGGGGAGCTGTTTTTT | CASSKVDKTMNTGELFF | TRBJ2-2 | TRBV14 | NA | NA | 17
TGCGCCAGCAGTGAGCCCGAGAACACTGAAGCTTTCTTT | CASSEPENTEAFF | TRBJ1-1 | TRBV10-2 | NA | NA | 13
TGTGCCAGCAGCGGTCCTAGCGCGAGCACAGATACGCAGTATTTT | CASSGPSASTDTQYF | TRBJ2-3 | TRBV9 | NA | NA | 15
TGTGCCAGCAGCGTAGGTCGGGTTACTAATGAAAAACTGTTTTTT | CASSVGRVTNEKLFF | TRBJ1-4 | TRBV9 | NA | NA | 15
TGTGCCAGCAGCTTTCAACAGGCGAGGGATGAGCAGTTCTTC | CASSFQQARDEQFF | TRBJ2-1 | TRBV7-6 | NA | NA | 14
TGTGCCTGGAGTAAGGACAGGGGGCGGTCAGATACGCAGTATTTT | CAWSKDRGRSDTQYF | TRBJ2-3 | TRBV30 | NA | TRBD1 | 15
TGTGCCAGTAGGCTTTCGGGAGCGATGACAGATACGCAGTATTTT | CASRLSGAMTDTQYF | TRBJ2-3 | TRBV19 | NA | NA | 15
TGTGCCAGCAGTCTAAACCCTAGCGGGTCTTTGGAGCAGTTCTTC | CASSLNPSGSLEQFF | TRBJ2-1 | TRBV28 | NA | TRBD2 | 15
TGTGCCAGCAGTGAATCCCAAGTAGAGTTACTAGAGACCCAGTACTTC | CASSESQVELLETQYF | TRBJ2-5 | TRBV2 | NA | NA | 16
TGCGCCAGCAGCCCCCCGGGAGTAAAGTACTTC | CASSPPGVKYF | TRBJ2-7 | TRBV5-1 | NA | NA | 11
TGTGCCAGGCAGGGGAGAGGGCAGCCCCAGCATTTT | CARQGRGQPQHF | TRBJ1-5 | TRBV27 | NA | NA | 12
TGTGCCAGCAGTGAGTGGTTGGAGCAGTTCTTC | CASSEWLEQFF | TRBJ2-1 | TRBV2 | NA | NA | 11
TGCGCCAGCAGCTTGGCGGTAAGTTACGAGCAGTACTTC | CASSLAVSYEQYF | TRBJ2-7 | TRBV5-1 | NA | NA | 13